Shown below are 18 T cell receptor beta chains from a single sample sequenced in a study of tumor and adjacent non-tumor tissue in lung cancer (dated by TCRdb to the late 2010s). RNA was isolated from bulk, unsorted tissue, and RNA quality was assessed with a NanoDrop ND-1000 and an Agilent 2100. Distant non-tumor tissue taken more than 3 cm from the tumor edge was used as the normal lung sample. Library creation used multiplex PCR. Sequenced using an Illumina HiSeq 2500. TCRbeta libraries were constructed through three rounds of nested PCR with primers (Table S4) according to protocols modified from ARM-PCR. TCRdb took the public reads, trimmed them with fastp at Q25, ran MiXCR for clone calling and kept in-frame beta chains. Every distinct CDR3 protein forms one entry, paired with its most common genes and DNA. In this sample the table shows approximately 90,000 distinct CDR3 sequences, more than 75% of which occur a single time. Just over 20% of the sample comes from the top ten.

Sequenced: distant non-tumor lung tissue. These receptors all stem from a woman aged 45-65 years with non-small cell lung cancer.

This clonotype was recorded many times. The chain carries TRBV10-2 and TRBJ2-1, with no clear D. Per germline, CDR1 WSHSY and CDR2 SAAADI. The CDR3 spans 17 residues. Trimming stripped 5 bases from V and 0 bases from J, with 17 bases between. The CDR3 nucleotides are TGCGCCAGCAGTTTCGGTCCCCCCCAAAGCTCCTACAATGAGCAGTTCTTC. As protein: CASSFGPPQSSYNEQFF.

The rearrangement uses TRBV6-1 and TRBJ1-5; 7 nucleotides match TRBD1. V lost 9 bases to trimming and J lost 3 bases; unmatched junction nucleotides: 17. Germline-derived CDR1 and CDR2 are MNHNS and SASEGT. CDR3 size: 17 residues. The CDR3 here is CASYPATGSMNNQPQHF. The CDR3 nucleotides are TGTGCCAGTTATCCGGCGACAGGGTCTATGAACAATCAGCCCCAGCATTTT.

In the case of this clonotype: A much larger clone differs from this one at a single base, so this may be a read error. This chain joins TRBV28 and TRBJ2-4; D perhaps matches TRBD2 (6 bases). Germline V lookup: CDR1 MDHEN, CDR2 SYDVKM. The V end was cut by 7 bases, the J end by 0 bases, with 19 bases between. The CDR3 has 17 amino acids. CDR3 amino acids: CASTSSPSGRAKNIQYF. CDR3 DNA sequence: TGTGCCAGCACCTCATCCCCGTCCGGGAGAGCCAAAAACATTCAGTACTTC.

The chain is built from TRBV12-3 or TRBV12-4 and TRBJ1-6; D uncertain. The CDR3 totals 13 residues. Trimming removed 8 bases at V and 9 bases at J, with 14 bases between. The DNA for the CDR3 is TGTGCCAGCGGACCCGACGGTTCTTCACCCCTCCACTTT. Protein sequence: CASGPDGSSPLHF.

This clonotype was counted once. This chain uses TRBV10-2 with TRBJ2-1; 10 nucleotides line up with TRBD1. The CDR3 covers 15 residues. J lost 16 bases, V lost 7 bases, and 19 bases had no gene match. Germline CDR1 reads WSHSY; CDR2 reads SAAADI. CDR3 in amino acids: CASNGTGVGHNEHFF. In DNA, the CDR3 is TGCGCCAGCAACGGGACAGGGGTGGGTCACAATGAACACTTCTTC.

This clonotype was observed many times. This chain links TRBV5-1 with TRBJ2-1, with 7 bases identical to TRBD2. The CDR3 contains 15 residues. With 4 bases clipped from V and 5 bases from J, the junction kept 9 bases outside the gene matches. Germline values: CDR1 SGHRS, CDR2 YFSETQ. The CDR3 here is CASSLLAPQDNEQFF. The CDR3 DNA sequence: TGCGCCAGCAGCCTACTAGCGCCTCAAGACAATGAGCAGTTCTTC.

The gene calls are TRBV11-2 and TRBJ2-1; D possibly corresponds to TRBD2 (7 bases). Trimming pared 3 bases from V and 9 bases from J, leaving 21 bases between. Looked up from germline, CDR1 is SGHAT and CDR2 is FQNNGV. The CDR3 length is 16 residues. In DNA form, the CDR3 reads TGTGCCAGCAGCTTGGAAGCGGGACATGCATTCACTGAGCAGTTCTTC. It encodes CASSLEAGHAFTEQFF.

CDR3 nucleotide sequence: TGCAGTGTAGGGGGAGTCCTTGGGGAGACCCAGTACTTC. Its translation is CSVGGVLGETQYF. The chain combines TRBV20-1 with TRBJ2-5, with D possibly matching TRBD1 (6 bases). CDR3 length: 13 amino acids. The V end lost 7 bases, the J end lost 5 bases, and 17 bases lay between the germline ends. CDR1 DFQATT and CDR2 SNEGSKA come from the germline V gene (reference sequence).

This sequence joins TRBV6-2 or TRBV6-3 and TRBJ2-2; a possible D gene is TRBD1 (5 bases). Germline lookup yields CDR1 MNHEY and CDR2 SVGEGT. This CDR3 contains 16 residues. V lost 5 bases, J lost 7 bases, and 20 bases lay in between. The CDR3, as DNA: TGTGCCAGCAGTCGCCTTGGAGACAGTCTAAGCGGGGAGCTGTTTTTT. Protein product: CASSRLGDSLSGELFF.

The chain has TRBV11-2 and TRBJ2-5, with a weak D call TRBD1 (6 bases). The DNA end lines up better with TRBJ2-3; the J call may be wrong. The CDR3 runs to 14 residues. The V gene's germline CDR1 is SGHAT and CDR2 FQNNGV. The CDR3 sequence is CASSVTGLRETQYF. For the CDR3, the DNA is TGTGCCAGCAGCGTCACAGGGCTTAGGGAGACCCAGTATTTT.

The count of this clonotype is one. A junction boundary mismatches the germline segment, possibly from a read error. The chain recombines TRBV6-5 with TRBJ2-1; 9 bases map to TRBD2. This CDR3 region has 17 residues. Germline CDR1 MNHEY, CDR2 SVGAGI. This CDR3 is CASRHASVREGDNEQFF. The CDR3 nucleotides are TGTGCCAGCCGGCACGCCTCGGTGCGGGAGGGGGACAATGAACAGTTCTTC.

In this sample, this clonotype turned up many times. The J gene is TRBJ2-1, the V gene TRBV30, with unresolved D. The CDR3 has 12 residues. Trimming removed 5 bases from V and 0 bases from J, with 5 bases in between. CDR1 is GTSNPN, CDR2 SVGIG, per germline (reference sequence). CDR3 sequence: CAWASSYNEQFF. CDR3 coding DNA: TGTGCCTGGGCTAGCTCCTACAATGAGCAGTTCTTC.

On this clonotype itself: A much more abundant neighbour one base away suggests this may be a read error. The J gene is TRBJ2-7, the V gene TRBV7-9, with no clear D. V was cut by 5 bases and J by 4 bases, with 9 bases left in between. The CDR3 consists of 12 residues. Germline lookup yields CDR1 SEHNR and CDR2 FQNEAQ (reference sequence). CDR3 sequence: CASSTVRYEQYF. The DNA of the CDR3 is TGTGCCAGCAGCACGGTGAGGTACGAGCAGTACTTC.

About this clonotype: A single base separates this from a much larger clone, so it may be a read error. The chain uses TRBV27 and TRBJ1-1; D remains unclear. CDR3 length: 14 amino acids. CDR1 is MNHEY, CDR2 SMNVEV, per germline (reference sequence). This CDR3 reads CASILGQLNTEAFF. The CDR3 DNA follows: TGTGCCAGCATTTTAGGTCAGCTGAACACTGAAGCTTTCTTT.

The V call is TRBV6-6, the J call TRBJ2-6, with 7 bases aligning to TRBD2. The CDR3 contains 17 residues. The V gene end was trimmed by 8 bases and the J gene end by 15 bases; junction bases not matched to a gene: 25. Germline V gives CDR1 MNHNY, CDR2 SVGAGI (reference sequence). CDR3 sequence reads: CASFAPGLGSGANALTF. In DNA, the CDR3 is TGTGCCAGCTTTGCGCCCGGACTAGGCTCTGGGGCCAATGCCCTGACTTTC.

Remarks on this clonotype: The junction and the germline gene differ at one end; a read error may be behind it. The CDR3 reads CANSSGDPETQYF. In nucleotides, the CDR3 is TGTGCCAACAGTAGCGGAGACCCGGAGACCCAGTACTTC. This chain links TRBV6-6 with TRBJ2-5; D may be TRBD2 (6 bases). The CDR3 length is 13 residues. Germline CDR1 is MNHNY and CDR2 is SVGAGI (reference sequence).

Comment on this clonotype: The junction departs from germline at one end; a sequencing error may be responsible. The genes are TRBV4-2 and TRBJ2-3; possibly TRBD2 for D (6 bases). Germline assignment: CDR1 LGHNA and CDR2 YNFKEQ. CDR3 length: 13 amino acids. CDR3 protein: CVSSQGEADTQFF. The CDR3, as DNA: TGTGTCAGCAGCCAAGGGGAGGCAGATACGCAGTTTTTT.

V and J are TRBV29-1 and TRBJ1-1; D is perhaps TRBD1 (6 bases). The germline V gene has CDR1 SQVTM and CDR2 ANQGSEA. V lost 7 bases and J 7 bases, leaving 13 bases between the germline ends. The CDR3 totals 11 residues. The CDR3 sequence: CSAAGADEAFF. The CDR3 coding sequence is TGCAGCGCCGCGGGGGCCGATGAAGCTTTCTTT.